These T cell receptor beta chains were read from a single sample in a study of T cell repertoires in cytomegalovirus infection. From the reads, TCRdb called clonotypes with MiXCR, one entry per CDR3 protein. This sample has roughly 310,000 distinct CDR3 sequences, with 15% to 20% found just once. Input material: PBMCs. Every receptor here comes from a human donor in good health (CMV status not recorded). Some clones in this sample may be carry-over from other donors' samples. CDR3s include the opening cysteine and the closing phenylalanine or tryptophan. A D gene is named only where the DNA matches it firmly. Only part of the rows carry a size: once, few, many, or a class if the clone is expanded.

j_call d_call clone_size v_call cdr3_nt cdr3_aa
TRBJ2-6 TRBD1 many TRBV12-3/TRBV12-4 TGTGCCAGCAGTCGGACAGGGGGCATCTCTGGGGCCAACGTCCTGACTTTC CASSRTGGISGANVLTF
TRBJ2-7 TRBD1 - TRBV10-3 TGTGCCATCAGCGAGGACAGGATCGACGAGCAGTACTTC CAISEDRIDEQYF
TRBJ1-2 - - TRBV25-1 TGTGCCAGCAGTGAGGGGAATCTCTATGGCTACACCTTC CASSEGNLYGYTF
TRBJ2-2 TRBD2 - TRBV20-1 TGCAGTGCGGACATAGAGCGGGGGCCTCACACCGGGGAGCTGTTTTTT CSADIERGPHTGELFF
TRBJ2-2 - few TRBV20-1 TGCAGTGCTAGGGAAGGGGAGAACACCGGGGAGCTGTTTTTT CSAREGENTGELFF
TRBJ1-3 - - TRBV5-4 TGTGCCAGCAGCTTGTCCCGTACTGGAAACACCATATATTTT CASSLSRTGNTIYF
TRBJ2-3 - many TRBV27 TGTGCCAGTGGGACTTGGGACGGAGATACGCAGTATTTT CASGTWDGDTQYF
TRBJ2-4 - few TRBV2 TGTGCCAGCAAGGGCCGGACAATAGCCAAAAACATTCAGTACTTC CASKGRTIAKNIQYF
TRBJ2-3 - - TRBV7-9 TGTGCCAGCTCGCAACGCGGGCGGGGCCGTTGGGATACGCAGTATTTT CASSQRGRGRWDTQYF
TRBJ1-1 - many TRBV7-2 TGTGCCAGCAGCGGGCGGAGGAACACTGAAGCTTTCTTT CASSGRRNTEAFF
TRBJ2-2 - - TRBV20-1 TGCAGTGCTGCCCAGGGGGGGACGAACACCGGGGAGCTGTTTTTT CSAAQGGTNTGELFF
TRBJ1-2 - many TRBV12-3/TRBV12-4 TGTGCCAGCAGCTTAAAGGGGGTCGGTAAGGGCTACACCTTC CASSLKGVGKGYTF
TRBJ1-2 - - TRBV24-1 TGTGCCACCAGTGACCCGACATCTAACTATGGCTACACCTTC CATSDPTSNYGYTF
TRBJ1-1 - few TRBV5-1 TGCGCCAGCAGCTTTGGCAGGTGGTCCGCTGAAGCTTTCTTT CASSFGRWSAEAFF
TRBJ2-7 TRBD2 - TRBV20-1 TGCAGTGCTAGAGATCGACTAGCGGGTTCCTACGAGCAGTACTTC CSARDRLAGSYEQYF
TRBJ1-1 - many TRBV7-2 TGTGCCAGCAGCTTAGTGTCAGGATTTAACACTGAAGCTTTCTTT CASSLVSGFNTEAFF
TRBJ2-1 - many TRBV7-2 TGTGCCAGCAGCTCGGGGGCGGGTATGGGTGAGCAGTTCTTC CASSSGAGMGEQFF
TRBJ2-3 TRBD1 - TRBV28 TGTGCCAGCAGGTCCACGACAGGGGAGACAGATACGCAGTATTTT CASRSTTGETDTQYF
TRBJ2-5 - many TRBV11-2 TGTGCCAGCAGCCTCTCCCTCGGCGGCCAAGAGACCCAGTACTTC CASSLSLGGQETQYF
TRBJ1-2 - many TRBV7-2 TGTGCCAGCAGCTTATACAAGGACTATGGCTACACCTTC CASSLYKDYGYTF
TRBJ1-2 - - TRBV7-9 TGTGCCAGCAGCTTATCAGTTAACTATGGCTACACCTTC CASSLSVNYGYTF
TRBJ2-7 TRBD2 - TRBV29-1 TGCAGCGTGAGGACTAGCGGGGGGAACACTTACCAGCAGTACTTC CSVRTSGGNTYQQYF
TRBJ2-3 TRBD2 few TRBV7-9 TGTGCCAGCAGCTATCTACCGGGGGGTCAGGATACGCAGTATTTT CASSYLPGGQDTQYF
TRBJ1-6 - many TRBV10-3 TGTGCCATCAGTGAGTCGAATACCGAGAGGAATTCACCCCTCCACTTT CAISESNTERNSPLHF
TRBJ1-3 - many TRBV12-3/TRBV12-4 TGTGCCAGCAGTCCTCACTCTGGAAACACCATATATTTT CASSPHSGNTIYF
TRBJ2-7 TRBD2 few TRBV20-1 TGCAGTGCTAGAGTTAGCGGGGGCCGATTCGAGCAGTACTTC CSARVSGGRFEQYF
TRBJ2-5 - many TRBV7-2 TGTGCCAGCAGCTTAGCGGGCATCGGGACCCAGTACTTC CASSLAGIGTQYF
TRBJ1-6 - - TRBV20-1 TGCAGTGCTCCGGGGGGGGGGATCAATTCACCCCTCCACTTT CSAPGGGINSPLHF
TRBJ1-1 - - TRBV6-5 TGTGCCAGCAGTTACTCAAGTCTACAGCCGAACACTGAAGCTTTCTTT CASSYSSLQPNTEAFF
TRBJ2-7 - many TRBV7-2 TGTGCCAGCAGCTTAGCGGACCGGTTTGCGGGTTCCGAGCAGTACTTC CASSLADRFAGSEQYF
TRBJ2-3 TRBD1 many TRBV7-2 TGTGCCAGCAGCTTAAACACAGGGGTGAGGACAGATACGCAGTATTTT CASSLNTGVRTDTQYF
TRBJ1-6 - - TRBV5-1 TGCGCCAGCAGCTCGGGGGTATCCTATAATTCACCCCTCCACTTT CASSSGVSYNSPLHF
TRBJ2-5 TRBD2 - TRBV7-7 TGTGCTAGCAGCCCAGCGGGGGCGGCCCAAGAGACCCAGTACTTC CASSPAGAAQETQYF
TRBJ2-3 TRBD1 - TRBV24-1 TGTGCCACCAGTGCCCCGGACAGGGCCACAGATACGCAGTATTTT CATSAPDRATDTQYF
TRBJ2-7 - - TRBV12-3/TRBV12-4 - CASSFGAGTYF
TRBJ2-7 - many TRBV7-9 TGTGCCAGCAGCTTAGTGTCAGGCTACGAGCAGTACTTC CASSLVSGYEQYF
TRBJ2-1 - many TRBV7-2 TGTGCCAGCAGCTCCCGAGGGACTTTGATATCCGCGCAGTTCTTC CASSSRGTLISAQFF
TRBJ1-4 - - TRBV19 TGTGCCAGTAGTGGTCGCGAAAAACTGTTTTTT CASSGREKLFF
TRBJ2-4 - many TRBV28 TGTGCCAGCAGTTTTACGGTGGCAGGGTCTGACCCGAACCTATACTTAGCCAAAAACATTCAGTACTTC CASSFTVAGSDPNLYLAKNIQYF
TRBJ1-1 TRBD1 few TRBV20-1 TGCAGTGCTCCGCTTCCGGGACAGCACATGAACACTGAAGCTTTCTTT CSAPLPGQHMNTEAFF
TRBJ1-5 - many TRBV7-9 TGTGCCAGCAGCTTATCACTAGGGGACAATCAGCCCCAGCATTTT CASSLSLGDNQPQHF
TRBJ2-4 TRBD2 - TRBV6-2/TRBV6-3 TGTGCCAGCAGTTATGCGGGGGGGCGGAACATTCAGTACTTC CASSYAGGRNIQYF
TRBJ2-1 - few TRBV2 TGTGCCAGCAGGCCTACCTGGGGGTCCTACAATGAGCAGTTCTTC CASRPTWGSYNEQFF
TRBJ1-2 TRBD1 many TRBV7-2 TGTGCCAGCAGCCCCGGGACAGCCTACAGGTCTTGGGAAGGCTACACCTTC CASSPGTAYRSWEGYTF
TRBJ1-1 - many TRBV20-1 TGCAGTGTGGGGTATGAGATGAACACTGAAGCTTTCTTT CSVGYEMNTEAFF
TRBJ1-3 TRBD1 - TRBV4-2 TGTGCCAGCAGCCAATCTACAGGGGAGGATGGAAACACCATATATTTT CASSQSTGEDGNTIYF
TRBJ2-1 - many TRBV11-1 TGTGCCAGCAGCTTAGCCTCCACAGGGAGCTCCTACAATGAGCAGTTCTTC CASSLASTGSSYNEQFF
TRBJ2-7 - many TRBV11-2 TGTGCCAGCAGCTTAGTACGGGGCCCCACCTACGAGCAGTACTTC CASSLVRGPTYEQYF
TRBJ2-1 TRBD1 many TRBV7-2 TGTGCCAGCACCTTGAGCGGGACAGGGCTTGAGCAGTTCTTC CASTLSGTGLEQFF
TRBJ2-7 TRBD1 - TRBV12-3/TRBV12-4 TGTGCCAGCAGTTTTTGGGACAGTTTATCCTACGAGCAGTACTTC CASSFWDSLSYEQYF
TRBJ2-5 - few TRBV4-1 TGCGCCAGCAGCCAATCCGTGGGCAGCCAAGAGACCCAGTACTTC CASSQSVGSQETQYF